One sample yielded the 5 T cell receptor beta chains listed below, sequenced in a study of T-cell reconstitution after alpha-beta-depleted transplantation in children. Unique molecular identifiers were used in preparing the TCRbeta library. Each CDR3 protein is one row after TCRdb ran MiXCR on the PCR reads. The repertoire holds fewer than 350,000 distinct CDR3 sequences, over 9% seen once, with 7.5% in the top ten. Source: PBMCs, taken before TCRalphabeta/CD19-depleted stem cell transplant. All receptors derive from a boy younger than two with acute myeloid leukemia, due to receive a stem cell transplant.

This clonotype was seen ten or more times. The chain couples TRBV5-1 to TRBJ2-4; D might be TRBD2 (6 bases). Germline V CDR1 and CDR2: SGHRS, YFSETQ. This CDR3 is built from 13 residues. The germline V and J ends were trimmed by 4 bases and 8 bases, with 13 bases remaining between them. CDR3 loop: CASSPGDGDIQYF. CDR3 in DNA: TGCGCCAGCAGCCCGGGGGACGGAGACATTCAGTACTTC.

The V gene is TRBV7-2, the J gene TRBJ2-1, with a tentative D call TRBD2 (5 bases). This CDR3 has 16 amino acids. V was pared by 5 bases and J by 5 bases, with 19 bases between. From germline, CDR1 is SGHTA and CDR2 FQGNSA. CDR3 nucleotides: TGTGCCAGCAGCCTAGAGGGCCCCAGACGCCACAATGAGCAGTTCTTC. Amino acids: CASSLEGPRRHNEQFF.

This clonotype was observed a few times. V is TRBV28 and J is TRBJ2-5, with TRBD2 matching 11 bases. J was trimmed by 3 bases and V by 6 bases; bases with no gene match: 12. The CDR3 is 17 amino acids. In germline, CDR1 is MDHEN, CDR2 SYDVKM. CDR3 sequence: CASRTSGDVTQEETQYF. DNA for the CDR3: TGTGCCAGCAGGACTAGCGGGGATGTCACACAAGAAGAGACCCAGTACTTC.

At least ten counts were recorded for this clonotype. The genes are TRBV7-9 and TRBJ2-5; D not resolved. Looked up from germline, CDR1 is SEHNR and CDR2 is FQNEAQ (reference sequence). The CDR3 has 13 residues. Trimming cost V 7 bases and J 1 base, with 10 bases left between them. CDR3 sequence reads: CASIPDFQETQYF. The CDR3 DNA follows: TGTGCCAGCATCCCCGACTTCCAAGAGACCCAGTACTTC.

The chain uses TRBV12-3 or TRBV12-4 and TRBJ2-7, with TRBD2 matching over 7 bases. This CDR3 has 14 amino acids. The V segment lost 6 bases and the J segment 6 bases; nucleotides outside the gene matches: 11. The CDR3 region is CASSLGGFPREQYF. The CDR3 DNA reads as TGTGCCAGCAGCTTGGGGGGGTTTCCGCGCGAGCAGTACTTC.